The present T cell receptor beta chain was sequenced within a study of shared clonotypes between healthy human individuals. Method: immunoSEQ multiplex PCR; TCRdb's copy keeps in-frame clones and lacks some. This table holds some 980,000 clones, over 75% found once. In the CD4+ fraction, cells were divided into CD45RA+ naive and CD45RA-negative memory subsets. This sequence was found in a man aged 18 to 29 in good health. Sequencing used memory CD4+ T cells sorted from blood. Subset here: CD45RA-negative fraction.

The CDR3 DNA follows: TGTGCCAGCAGCTTGGGACAGGGAAAGAACTACGAGCAGTACTTC. Translation gives CASSLGQGKNYEQYF. The V and J genes are TRBV7-3 and TRBJ2-7, with 9 bases matching TRBD1. V was clipped by 3 bases and J by 3 bases; unmatched bases: 6. The germline V gene encodes CDR1 SGHTA and CDR2 FQGTGA. The CDR3 totals 15 residues.